This entry is about one TCR beta chain. This clone was observed a single time. It has no known antigen specificity. No base quality values were provided; no much bigger clone lies one nucleotide off. These data come from a study of blood T cell repertoires in COVID-19 (dated by TCRdb to 2018 to 2021). Describing the broader study: The collaborator samples originated in the United States, Italy and Spain and spanned the acute and convalescent phases of COVID-19. The prospective study material was composed of cDNA or gDNA derived from T cells, B-cell-depleted T cells, or PBMCs. Where available, HLA class I and class II types were taken from metadata supplied by the sample provider and were not determined by assay-based typing. Samples were obtained from the ongoing ImmuneRACE study (first 160 participants) and from about 1,300 subjects provided by 6 global collaborators. The dataset comprised deeply sampled blood TCRbeta repertoires from subjects exposed to, actively infected with, or recovered from COVID-19. A freely available public database, intended as a resource for researchers studying the immune response to SARS-CoV-2, is where the repertoires were released. A de-identified subject ID, COVID-19 status, age in years and sex were almost always included in the sample metadata. Study-level results and caveats: The amount of clinical and demographic metadata varied by source and participant and was provided uncurated.

The CDR3 contains 15 residues, cysteine and phenylalanine counted. Left in the record is the CDR3 DNA by itself, 45 bases read in frame from the first base. V was cut back by 2 bases and J by 1 base, leaving a gap of 11 bases between them. The germline V gene gives CDR1 as KGHSH and CDR2 as LQKENI. Whole blood was collected in K2EDTA tubes by collaborating institutions according to the institutions' own protocols. For TCRbeta analysis, collaborators shipped samples in one of three forms: frozen whole blood, isolated PBMCs, or DNA extracted from either of those sample types. The immunoSEQ Assay, a bias-controlled multiplex PCR, was used to amplify TCRbeta CDR3 regions from genomic DNA. The study's own analysis went as follows. Within the assay, amplification of reference gene primers was used to estimate how many nucleated cells each sample contained. To quantify the absolute abundance of each unique TCRbeta CDR3 rearrangement, sequence reads were collapsed and filtered. For each sample, productive Simpson clonality was calculated by taking the square root of Simpson's diversity index across productive rearrangements. TCRdb holds this immuneACCESS table with in-frame rearrangements only. Some clones are missing; in checked studies, unresolved V genes explain under half, and the rest has no known cause. V, J and clone size are taken as reported in that table, and D and trimming were inferred from the DNA itself. In all, the sample holds fewer than 250,000 clones, and 83% of those were seen once. The biggest ten clones account for 8% to 10% of the sample.

Input material: peripheral blood. This sequence originates from a woman between 45 and 65 years old with acute or convalescent COVID-19. The chain is made from TRBV18 and TRBJ1-1; TRBD1 might be the D gene, on 6 matching bases. The CDR3 protein sequence reads: CASSPSTGPNTEAFF. The DNA reads as follows: TGTGCCAGCTCACCATCCACAGGGCCGAACACTGAAGCTTTCTTT.